A single sample gave rise to the 17 T cell receptor beta chains below, sequenced in a study of identical twins. TCRdb passed the 5' RACE reads through MiXCR, listing each CDR3 protein once. The table has about 210,000 distinct CDR3 sequences, over 8% seen once. Sequenced input: memory (CD45RO+) T cells sorted from blood. These receptors originate from a woman aged 18-29 years in good health.

This chain uses TRBV20-1 with TRBJ2-1; 10 bases map to TRBD1. This CDR3 contains 17 residues. The germline gives CDR1 DFQATT, CDR2 SNEGSKA (reference sequence). Losses at the gene ends were 1 base for V and 5 bases for J; bases not matched to a gene: 11. CDR3 region: CSARVIAGTGEDNEQFF. The CDR3 DNA sequence: TGCAGTGCTAGAGTCATCGCCGGGACAGGGGAGGACAATGAGCAGTTCTTC.

This rearrangement joins TRBV15 to TRBJ2-5, with TRBD2 matching over 8 bases. The length of the CDR3 is 15 residues. CDR1 is LNHNV, CDR2 YYDKDF, per germline (reference sequence). The ends lost 1 base at V and 7 bases at J; junction bases unmatched: 8. CDR3 in DNA: TGTGCCACCAGCAGAGTAGAGCGGGAGTGGGGGACCCAGTACTTC. Translating gives CATSRVEREWGTQYF.

This clonotype was detected only a few times. V gene TRBV6-5 combines with J gene TRBJ1-6; no clear D. V was clipped by 2 bases and J by 0 bases, with 8 bases between them. The CDR3 length is 16 residues. The germline CDR1 and CDR2 sequences are MNHEY and SVGAGI. CDR3 sequence reads: CASSYDSSSYNSPLHF. CDR3 coding DNA: TGTGCCAGCAGTTACGACTCAAGCTCCTATAATTCACCCCTCCACTTT.

Only a few counts were recorded for this clonotype. The chain is built from TRBV5-6 and TRBJ2-5; D perhaps matches TRBD1 (5 bases). The CDR3 length is 13 residues. The ends were cut back, 1 base at V and 5 bases at J, with 9 bases in the middle. Germline V gene data show CDR1 as SGHDT and CDR2 as YYEEEE. CDR3 in amino acids: CASSLSGFETQYF. In nucleotides, the CDR3 is TGTGCCAGCAGCTTGTCAGGGTTTGAGACCCAGTACTTC.

The chain carries TRBV5-1 and TRBJ1-3; D gene uncertain. V gave up 4 bases and J gave up 4 bases, with 6 bases separating them. CDR1 is SGHRS and CDR2 is YFSETQ in the germline V gene. The CDR3 runs to 12 residues. The CDR3 sequence: CASSREGNTIYF. The CDR3 nucleotides are TGCGCCAGCAGCCGAGAAGGAAACACCATATATTTT.

This clonotype showed up just a few times. The chain has TRBV7-2 and TRBJ1-2; 8 bases are a match to TRBD1. The trim removed 5 bases at V and 7 bases at J, leaving 6 bases unmatched. Germline-derived CDR1 and CDR2 are SGHTA and FQGNSA. The CDR3 is made up of 13 amino acids. The CDR3 loop is CASSPTGVGGYTF. The CDR3 bases are TGTGCCAGCAGCCCGACAGGGGTCGGTGGCTACACCTTC. Using reference TRBV7-2 and TRBJ1-2 for the parts outside the CDR3, the full variable domain is GAGVSQSPSNKVTEKGKDVELRCDPISGHTALYWYRQSLGQGLEFLIYFQGNSAPDKSGLPSDRFSAERTGGSVSTLTIQRTQQEDSAVYLCASSPTGVGGYTFGSGTRLTVV.

The chain links TRBV3-1 to TRBJ1-1, with 8 bases identical to TRBD1. CDR3 length: 12 residues. Unmatched junction bases numbered 5, after V lost 3 bases and J lost 11 bases. In germline, CDR1 is LGHDT, CDR2 YNNKEL (reference sequence). In DNA, the CDR3 is TGTGCCAGCAGCCAGGCTGACAGGGGCGCTTTCTTT. Its translation: CASSQADRGAFF.

This sequence joins TRBV6-1 and TRBJ2-5, with a possible D match to TRBD2 (6 bases). V was cut by 6 bases and J by 5 bases, with 16 bases left in between. The CDR3 contains 14 residues. Germline V gene lookup returns CDR1 MNHNS and CDR2 SASEGT. The CDR3 region is CASRRDGRGETQYF. As DNA, the CDR3 is TGTGCCAGCAGGCGAGACGGGAGAGGGGAGACCCAGTACTTC.

This clonotype has just a few counts. The chain uses TRBV4-3 and TRBJ2-7, with 8 bases identical to TRBD1. Germline V gives CDR1 LGHNA, CDR2 YSLEER. The CDR3 is 17 residues long. V lost 0 bases and J lost 4; bases outside the gene matches: 11. CDR3 sequence: CASSQEITTGGTYEQYF. For the CDR3, the DNA is TGCGCCAGCAGCCAAGAAATTACTACAGGGGGAACTTACGAGCAGTACTTC.

The chain employs TRBV10-3 and TRBJ2-7; D unclear. V lost 8 bases to trimming and J lost 3 bases, with 5 bases between them. The CDR3 runs 10 residues. Germline V gene data show CDR1 as ENHRY and CDR2 as SYGVKD. The CDR3 region is CAIGSYEQYF. The CDR3 DNA reads as TGTGCCATCGGAAGCTACGAGCAGTACTTC.

This clonotype was counted many times. The chain employs TRBV12-3 or TRBV12-4 and TRBJ1-1; D not resolved. This CDR3 contains 14 residues. Trimming took off 1 base at V and 4 bases at J, with 10 bases between the two ends. The CDR3 DNA reads as TGTGCCAGCAGTTTAGGGGGATTCGGCACTGAAGCTTTCTTT. Its protein product is CASSLGGFGTEAFF.

In regard to this clonotype: Compared with germline, one end of the junction differs, possibly owing to a read error. The V and J genes are TRBV7-9 and TRBJ2-7; 9 nucleotides match TRBD1. The length of the CDR3 is 15 residues. Germline assignment: CDR1 SEHNR and CDR2 FQNEAQ (reference sequence). Here the CDR3 DNA reads TGTGCCAGCAGCGTATCCGGGACAGGGCGCTACGATCAGTACTTC. This sequence encodes CASSVSGTGRYDQYF.

This clonotype was seen many times. The rearrangement joins TRBV5-1 to TRBJ2-5, with unresolved D. The V end lost 0 bases, the J end lost 4 bases, and 10 bases lay between the germline ends. The CDR3 has 14 residues. Per the germline V gene, CDR1 is SGHRS and CDR2 is YFSETQ. The CDR3 here is CASSLGESRETQYF. The CDR3 coding sequence is TGCGCCAGCAGCTTGGGCGAATCGCGAGAGACCCAGTACTTC.

The rearrangement links TRBV5-1 to TRBJ1-2; D uncertain. CDR3 length: 12 amino acids. Germline CDR1 is SGHRS and CDR2 is YFSETQ. V lost 4 bases and J 4 bases, leaving 8 bases between the germline ends. Written as DNA, the CDR3 is TGCGCCAGCAGCAGGGAGAGCTATGGCTACACCTTC. Amino acid sequence: CASSRESYGYTF.

CDR3 residues: CSAGPGLAGANEQFF. CDR3 in DNA: TGCAGTGCTGGGCCGGGACTAGCGGGAGCCAATGAGCAGTTCTTC. The chain carries TRBV20-1 and TRBJ2-1; 14 nucleotides agree with TRBD2. The CDR3 covers 15 residues. J lost 6 bases, V lost 5 bases, and 6 bases had no gene match. Germline values: CDR1 DFQATT, CDR2 SNEGSKA (reference sequence).

This clonotype was seen many times. This chain connects TRBV6-5 to TRBJ2-1; D remains ambiguous. V lost 6 bases to trimming and J lost 3 bases, with 12 bases between them. Looked up from germline, CDR1 is MNHEY and CDR2 is SVGAGI. The length of the CDR3 is 14 residues. The CDR3 spells CASRFGRSYNEQFF. The DNA for the CDR3 is TGTGCCAGCAGATTCGGACGTAGCTACAATGAGCAGTTCTTC.

A remark on this clonotype: A single base separates this from a much larger clone, so it may be a read error. The gene calls are TRBV29-1 and TRBJ2-6; weak D call: TRBD1 (5 bases). The CDR3 is 14 residues long. Germline V gene lookup returns CDR1 SQVTM and CDR2 ANQGSEA. CDR3 DNA sequence: TGCAGCGTTGCAGACAACTCTGGGGCCAACGCCCTGACTTTC. Protein sequence: CSVADNSGANALTF.